This T cell receptor beta chain was captured by sequencing in a study of siplizumab effects on memory and regulatory T cells. Overall study findings and caveats: Naive T cells appeared more diverse than memory cells and seemed to be major alloresponse contributors. Proliferating CD4+ or CD8+ clones, roughly 80-95% of them, lacked an assignable naive or memory phenotype.

Sequencing was performed on unstimulated naive, memory, effector memory and TEMRA subsets derived from a few donor pairs. This CDR3 region has 15 residues. The trim removed 4 bases at V and 0 bases at J, leaving 6 bases unmatched. Per the germline V gene, CDR1 is MDHEN and CDR2 is SYDVKM. As for this clone: As yet, its antigen is unknown.

TCR templates numbering 95,000 to 100,000 were assayed per sample. The assay was immunoSEQ multiplex PCR, and TCRdb's table has in-frame clones only and misses some. The table has about 66,000 clones, 90% to 97% seen once. This receptor was taken from a human donor in good health. The sequenced material came from naive CD8+ T cells sorted from blood. The J gene is TRBJ2-7, the V gene TRBV28, with 7 bases identical to TRBD1. In DNA form, the CDR3 reads TGTGCCAGCAGTTACAGGGGCCCCAGCTCCTACGAGCAGTACTTC. It specifies CASSYRGPSSYEQYF.